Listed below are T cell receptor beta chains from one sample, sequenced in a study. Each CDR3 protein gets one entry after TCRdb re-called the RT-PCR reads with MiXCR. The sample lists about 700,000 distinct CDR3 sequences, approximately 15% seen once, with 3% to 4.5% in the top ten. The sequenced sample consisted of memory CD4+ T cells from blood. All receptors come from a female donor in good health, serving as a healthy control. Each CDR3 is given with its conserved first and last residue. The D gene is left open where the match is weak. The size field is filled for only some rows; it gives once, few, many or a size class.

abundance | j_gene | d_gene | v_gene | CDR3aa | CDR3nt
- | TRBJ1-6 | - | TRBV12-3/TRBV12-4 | CASSLVLWDNSPLHF | TGTGCCAGCAGTTTAGTATTGTGGGATAATTCACCCCTCCACTTT
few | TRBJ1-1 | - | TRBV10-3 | CAIRQDSNTEAFF | TGTGCCATCAGGCAAGATTCGAACACTGAAGCTTTCTTT
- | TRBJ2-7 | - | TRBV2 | CASSVSGEQYF | TGTGCCAGCAGCGTTAGTGGCGAGCAGTACTTC
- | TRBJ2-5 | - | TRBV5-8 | CASSWGLYQETQYF | TGTGCCAGCAGCTGGGGACTGTACCAAGAGACCCAGTACTTC
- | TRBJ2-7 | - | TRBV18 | CASSPPGVLRAYEQYF | TGTGCCAGCTCACCACCCGGGGTCCTCCGTGCCTACGAGCAGTACTTC
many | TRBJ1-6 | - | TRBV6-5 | CASRRENSYNSPLHF | TGTGCCAGCAGAAGGGAGAACTCCTATAATTCACCCCTCCACTTT
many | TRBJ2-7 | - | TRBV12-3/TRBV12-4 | CASSPDSYEQYF | TGCGCCAGCAGCCCGGATTCCTACGAGCAGTACTTC
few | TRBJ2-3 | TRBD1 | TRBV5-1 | CASSPWTGTTTDTQYF | TGCGCCAGCAGCCCCTGGACAGGGACAACCACAGATACGCAGTATTTT
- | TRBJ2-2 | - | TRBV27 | CASSRVLTGELFF | TGTGCCAGCAGCAGGGTCTTGACCGGGGAGCTGTTTTTT
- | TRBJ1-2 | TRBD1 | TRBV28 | CASKTGGADYGYTF | TGTGCCAGCAAAACAGGGGGCGCGGACTATGGCTACACCTTC
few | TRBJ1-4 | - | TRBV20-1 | CSANVGATNEKLFF | TGCAGTGCCAACGTGGGGGCAACTAATGAAAAACTGTTTTTT
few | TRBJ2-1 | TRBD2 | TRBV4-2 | CASSQETSGRNEQFF | TGTGCCAGCAGCCAAGAGACTAGCGGGAGAAATGAGCAGTTCTTC
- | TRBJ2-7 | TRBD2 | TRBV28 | CASSLPSGDYEQYF | TGTGCCAGCAGTTTGCCTAGCGGGGACTACGAGCAGTACTTC
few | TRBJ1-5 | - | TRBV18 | CASSAAAPRGSNQPQHF | TGTGCCAGCTCGGCCGCAGCCCCGAGAGGGAGCAATCAGCCCCAGCATTTT
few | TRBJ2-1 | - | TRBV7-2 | CASSTFIGRGNEQFF | TGTGCCAGCAGCACATTTATAGGTCGGGGAAATGAGCAGTTCTTC
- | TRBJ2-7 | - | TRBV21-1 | CASSPSRQREDHYEQYF | TGTGCCAGCAGCCCCTCACGGCAGCGGGAGGATCACTACGAGCAGTACTTC
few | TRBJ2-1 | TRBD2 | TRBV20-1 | CSARDRRLALKEQFF | TGCAGTGCTAGAGATCGGCGACTAGCCCTAAAGGAGCAGTTCTTC
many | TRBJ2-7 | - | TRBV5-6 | CASSLYGGQNTYEQYF | TGTGCCAGCAGCTTGTACGGCGGGCAGAATACCTACGAGCAGTACTTC
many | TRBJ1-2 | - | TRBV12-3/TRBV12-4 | CASSVRRQRSYGYTF | TGTGCCAGCAGTGTCCGGCGACAGAGGTCCTATGGCTACACCTTC
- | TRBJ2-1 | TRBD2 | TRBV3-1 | CASSQGRERDNEQFF | TGTGCCAGCAGCCAAGGGCGGGAGCGAGACAATGAGCAGTTCTTC
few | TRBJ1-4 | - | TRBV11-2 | CASSPALGEKLFF | TGTGCCAGCAGCCCCGCACTGGGTGAAAAACTGTTTTTT
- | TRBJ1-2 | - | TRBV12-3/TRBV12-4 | CASSFSRDGYGYTF | TGTGCCAGCAGTTTTTCACGGGACGGCTATGGCTACACCTTC
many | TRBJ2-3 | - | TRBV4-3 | CASSHRQMGDTQYF | TGCGCCAGCAGCCACCGACAGATGGGAGATACGCAGTATTTT
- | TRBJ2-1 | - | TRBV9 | CASSVAASAIYEQFF | TGTGCCAGCAGCGTAGCAGCTAGTGCTATATATGAGCAGTTCTTC
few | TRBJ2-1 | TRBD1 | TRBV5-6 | CASTRLGPGQGTNEQFF | TGTGCCAGCACCCGACTTGGTCCGGGACAGGGCACGAATGAGCAGTTCTTC
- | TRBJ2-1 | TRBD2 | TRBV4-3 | CASSQVVAGGPYEQFF | TGCGCCAGCAGCCAAGTGGTAGCGGGAGGGCCGTATGAGCAGTTCTTC
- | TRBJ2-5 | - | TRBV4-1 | CASSQSPWGSQETQYF | TGCGCCAGCAGCCAGTCCCCGTGGGGTTCCCAAGAGACCCAGTACTTC
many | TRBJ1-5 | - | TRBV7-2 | CASSLMSNQPQHF | TGTGCCAGCAGCTTAATGAGCAATCAGCCCCAGCATTTT
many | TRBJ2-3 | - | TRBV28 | CASSVTVNTDTQYF | TGTGCCAGCAGTGTAACAGTAAACACAGATACGCAGTATTTT
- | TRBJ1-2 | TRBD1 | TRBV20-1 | CSARGQGSWGYTF | TGCAGTGCTAGAGGACAGGGTTCGTGGGGCTACACCTTC
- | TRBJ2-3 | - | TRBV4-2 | CASSLKEDSTDTQYF | TGTGCCAGCAGCCTTAAAGAGGACTCCACAGATACGCAGTATTTT
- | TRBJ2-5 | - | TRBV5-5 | CASSLAGLRYRETQYF | TGTGCCAGCAGCTTGGCGGGTTTAAGGTACCGAGAGACCCAGTACTTC
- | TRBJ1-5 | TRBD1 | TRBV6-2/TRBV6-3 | CAIQGGGDQPQHF | TGTGCCATCCAAGGGGGCGGAGATCAGCCCCAGCATTTT
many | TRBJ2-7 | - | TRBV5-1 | CASSLKRGNYEQYF | TGCGCCAGCAGCTTGAAAAGGGGGAACTACGAGCAGTACTTC
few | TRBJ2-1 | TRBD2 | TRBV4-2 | CASSQLAGRGYNEQFF | TGTGCCAGCAGCCAACTAGCGGGGAGGGGATACAATGAGCAGTTCTTC
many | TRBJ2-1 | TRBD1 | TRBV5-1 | CASSLVQGNYNEQFF | TGCGCCAGCAGCTTGGTACAGGGGAATTACAATGAGCAGTTCTTC
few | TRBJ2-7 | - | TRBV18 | CASSPQRTDYEQYF | TGTGCCAGCTCACCACAGCGGACGGACTACGAGCAGTACTTC
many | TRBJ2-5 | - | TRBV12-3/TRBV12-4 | CASSPRPSIGLQETQYF | TGTGCCAGCAGTCCCCGTCCTTCCATCGGGCTCCAAGAGACCCAGTACTTC
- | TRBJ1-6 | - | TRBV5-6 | CASSPWDSPLHF | TGTGCCAGCAGCCCGTGGGATTCACCCCTCCACTTT
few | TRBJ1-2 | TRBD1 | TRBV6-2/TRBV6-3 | CASSSQGGYTF | TGTGCCAGCAGTTCACAGGGGGGATACACCTTC
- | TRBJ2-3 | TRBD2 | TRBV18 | CASSPLDRTSGLEDTQYF | TGTGCCAGCTCACCATTGGACAGGACTAGCGGACTGGAAGATACGCAGTATTTT
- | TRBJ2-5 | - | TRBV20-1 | CSARSDLVETQYF | TGCAGTGCTAGGTCGGATCTGGTTGAGACCCAGTACTTC
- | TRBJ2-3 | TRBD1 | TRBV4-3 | CASSQRPTSAGTASTDTQYF | TGCGCCAGCAGCCAACGACCTACATCAGCCGGGACAGCTAGCACAGATACGCAGTATTTT
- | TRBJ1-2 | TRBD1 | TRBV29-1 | CSVERQGHGYTF | TGCAGCGTTGAAAGACAGGGCCACGGCTACACCTTC
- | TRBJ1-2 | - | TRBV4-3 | CASSQDGVGSTYGYTF | TGCGCCAGCAGCCAAGATGGTGTAGGATCTACTTATGGCTACACCTTC
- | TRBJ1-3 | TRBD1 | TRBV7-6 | CASSLVTGQGAGGNTIYF | TGTGCCAGCAGCTTAGTTACGGGACAGGGGGCAGGTGGAAACACCATATATTTT